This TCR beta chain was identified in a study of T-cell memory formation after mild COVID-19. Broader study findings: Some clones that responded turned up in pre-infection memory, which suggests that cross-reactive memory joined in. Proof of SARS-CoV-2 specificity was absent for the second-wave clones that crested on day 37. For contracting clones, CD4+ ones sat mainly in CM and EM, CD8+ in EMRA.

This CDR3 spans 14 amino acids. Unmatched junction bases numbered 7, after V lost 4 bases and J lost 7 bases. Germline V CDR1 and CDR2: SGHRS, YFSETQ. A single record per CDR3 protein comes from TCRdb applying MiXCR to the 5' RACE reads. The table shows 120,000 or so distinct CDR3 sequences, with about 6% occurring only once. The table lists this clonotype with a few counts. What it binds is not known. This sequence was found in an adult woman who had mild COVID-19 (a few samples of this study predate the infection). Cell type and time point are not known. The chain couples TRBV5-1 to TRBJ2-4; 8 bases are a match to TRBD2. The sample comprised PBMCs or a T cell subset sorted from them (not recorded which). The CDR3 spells CASSQERGQNIQYF. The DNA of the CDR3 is TGCGCCAGCAGCCAGGAGCGGGGGCAGAACATTCAGTACTTC.